In this sample, the clone carrying this T cell receptor (beta chain) turned up once. Sequenced by immunoSEQ multiplex PCR; TCRdb stores in-frame clones only, minus some. The table lists about 360,000 clones, around 90% of them singletons. With 5 bases removed from V and 5 bases from J, the gap between germline ends came to 19 bases. The length of the CDR3 is 17 residues. In germline, CDR1 is MDHEN, CDR2 SYDVKM. This sample is part of a study of blood T cell repertoires in COVID-19. Study-level information: The United States, Italy and Spain provided the acute and convalescent COVID-19 samples.

This sequence originates from a human donor in a cohort sampled during active COVID-19. Specimen: peripheral blood. V is TRBV28 and J is TRBJ1-6; D gene uncertain. CDR3 residues: CASSKPGEAAHNSPLHF. The CDR3 DNA is TGTGCCAGCAGTAAACCGGGTGAGGCAGCGCATAATTCACCCCTCCACTTT.